Sequencing of this TCR beta chain was carried out in a study of cytomegalovirus exposure and HLA in healthy donors. Study-wide points: Later analysis demonstrated an association between a missense DCLRE1C variant and TCR beta V- and J-gene trimming. Most TCR sequences proved rare, with some public TCRs found in many donors. Donors belonging to an Asian-associated ancestry cluster reportedly showed fewer N-insertions in productive TCRs than the 666-donor mean, according to what a later analysis found. In vitro confirmation showed a few CMV-associated chains to be CMV antigen specific.

Germline V gene sequence: CDR1 SNHLY, CDR2 FYNNEI. The length of the CDR3 is 13 residues. Trimming shortened V by 1 base and J by 7 bases, and 10 bases separated the two germline ends. In regard to this clone: Its antigen is not known.

PCR employed 60 Vbeta and 13 Jbeta primers. TCRdb's copy holds only in-frame clones and misses some; the assay was immunoSEQ multiplex PCR. The data hold some 190,000 clones, with just under 80% observed a single time. Sequenced sample: PBMCs. The receptor's source is a female donor in good health and CMV-seronegative. The chain combines TRBV2 with TRBJ2-5; TRBD2 might be the D (5 bases). The CDR3 DNA sequence: TGTGCCAGCAGTGAAGTTCTACTAGGGACCCAGTACTTC. Its protein product is CASSEVLLGTQYF.